The 3 T cell receptor beta chains below come from one sample, sequenced in a study of early T cells in non-severe SARS-CoV-2 infection. TCRdb re-called the 5' RACE reads with MiXCR, one entry per CDR3 protein. This repertoire shows roughly 54,000 distinct CDR3 sequences, 5.6% found once; its top ten account for roughly 7%. The specimen sequenced was whole blood. These TCRs come from an adult who was a healthcare worker with PCR-confirmed SARS-CoV-2 infection or an uninfected control (not recorded which).

The rearrangement joins TRBV2 to TRBJ1-5; a weak D match, TRBD1 (5 bases). The V gene lost 6 bases and the J gene lost 3 bases, with 18 bases spanning the gap. CDR1 is SNHLY, CDR2 FYNNEI, per germline. The CDR3 loop spans 16 amino acids. CDR3 bases: TGTGCCAGCAGCTCCCGACTCGACAGCCCCAATCAGCCCCAGCATTTT. Translation gives CASSSRLDSPNQPQHF.

This clonotype has a count of ten or more. The V and J genes are TRBV2 and TRBJ2-3, with D possibly matching TRBD2 (5 bases). Trimming removed 9 bases at V and 0 bases at J, with 10 bases between. This CDR3 has 13 amino acids. Germline CDR1 reads SNHLY; CDR2 reads FYNNEI. CDR3 DNA sequence: TGTGCCAGAGGAGGAGTGAGCACAGATACGCAGTATTTT. Its protein product is CARGGVSTDTQYF.

The table lists this clonotype with many counts. The chain joins TRBV6-5 to TRBJ2-4; 12 bases fit TRBD2. This CDR3 has 18 amino acids. J gave up 0 bases and V 4 bases, and 7 bases lay outside the gene matches. Germline CDR1 and CDR2: MNHEY and SVGAGI. The CDR3 nucleotides read TGTGCCAGCAGTTCTGCTAGCGGGGGGGCTGGAGCCAAAAACATTCAGTACTTC. This translates into CASSSASGGAGAKNIQYF.